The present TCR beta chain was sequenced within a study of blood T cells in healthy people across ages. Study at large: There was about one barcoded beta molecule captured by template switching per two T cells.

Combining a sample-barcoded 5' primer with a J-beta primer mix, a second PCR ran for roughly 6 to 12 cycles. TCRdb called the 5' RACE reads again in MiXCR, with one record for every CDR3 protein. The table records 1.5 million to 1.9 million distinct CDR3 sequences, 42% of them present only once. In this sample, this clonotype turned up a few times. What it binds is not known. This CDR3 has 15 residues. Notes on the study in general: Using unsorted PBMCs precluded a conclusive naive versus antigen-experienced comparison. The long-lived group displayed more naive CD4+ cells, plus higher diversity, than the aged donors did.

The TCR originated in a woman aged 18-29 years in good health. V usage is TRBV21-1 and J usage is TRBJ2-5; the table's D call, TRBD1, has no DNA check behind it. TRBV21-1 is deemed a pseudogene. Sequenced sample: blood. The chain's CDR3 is CASSKEGQEEETQYF. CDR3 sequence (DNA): TGTGCCAGCAGCAAAGAGGGACAGGAGGAGGAGACCCAGTACTTC.